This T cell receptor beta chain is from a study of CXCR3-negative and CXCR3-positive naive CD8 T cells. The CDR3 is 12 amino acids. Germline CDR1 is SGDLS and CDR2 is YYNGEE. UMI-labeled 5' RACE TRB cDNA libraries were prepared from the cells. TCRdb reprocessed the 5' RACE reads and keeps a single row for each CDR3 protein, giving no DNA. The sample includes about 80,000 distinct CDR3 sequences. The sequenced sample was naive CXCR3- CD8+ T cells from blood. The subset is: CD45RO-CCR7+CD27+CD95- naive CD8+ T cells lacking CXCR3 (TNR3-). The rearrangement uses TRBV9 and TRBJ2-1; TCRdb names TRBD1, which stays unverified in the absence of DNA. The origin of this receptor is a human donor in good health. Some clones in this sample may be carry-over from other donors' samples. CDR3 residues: CASSGQGNEQFF.